This TCR beta chain appears in the sequencing data of a study of T cell changes during pregnancy in multiple sclerosis. Assay: immunoSEQ multiplex PCR; the TCRdb copy retains only in-frame clones and omits some. The data hold about 100,000 clones, with around 92% observed a single time. The CDR3 totals 17 residues. The junction had 14 bases not matched to a gene; V was cut back by 5 bases and J by 5 bases. CDR1 MDHEN and CDR2 SYDVKM come from the germline V gene. The sequence derives from a female donor with multiple sclerosis, enrolled in a pregnancy study. The rearrangement links TRBV28 to TRBJ2-1, with TRBD1 identical over 8 bases. Sequences were derived from peripheral blood, sampled after pregnancy. The CDR3 sequence is CASSPRGTGGWNNEQFF. CDR3 coding DNA: TGTGCCAGCAGTCCGCGTGGGACAGGCGGTTGGAACAATGAGCAGTTCTTC.